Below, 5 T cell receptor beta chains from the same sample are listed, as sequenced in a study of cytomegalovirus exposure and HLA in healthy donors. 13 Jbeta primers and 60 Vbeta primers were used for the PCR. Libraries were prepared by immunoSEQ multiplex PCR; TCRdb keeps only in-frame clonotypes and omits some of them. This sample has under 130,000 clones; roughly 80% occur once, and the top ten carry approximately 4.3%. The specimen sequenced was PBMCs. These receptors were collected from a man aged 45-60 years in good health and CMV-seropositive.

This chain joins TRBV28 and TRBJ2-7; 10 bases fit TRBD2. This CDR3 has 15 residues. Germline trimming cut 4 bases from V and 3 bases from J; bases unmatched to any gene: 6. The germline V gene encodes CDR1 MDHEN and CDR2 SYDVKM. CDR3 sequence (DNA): TGTGCCAGCAGTTCCTCTAGCGGGAGTATCTACGAGCAGTACTTC. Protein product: CASSSSSGSIYEQYF. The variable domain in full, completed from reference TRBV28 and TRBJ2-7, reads DVKVTQSSRYLVKRTGEKVFLECVQDMDHENMFWYRQDPGLGLRLIYFSYDVKMKEKGDIPEGYSVSREKKERFSLILESASTNQTSMYLCASSSSSGSIYEQYFGPGTRLTVT.

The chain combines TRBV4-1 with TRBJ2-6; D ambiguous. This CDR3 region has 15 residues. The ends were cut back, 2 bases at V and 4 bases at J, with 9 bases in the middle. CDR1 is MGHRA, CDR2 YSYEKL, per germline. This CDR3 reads CASSQILAGANVLTF. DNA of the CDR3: TGCGCCAGCAGCCAAATACTTGCGGGGGCCAACGTCCTGACTTTC.

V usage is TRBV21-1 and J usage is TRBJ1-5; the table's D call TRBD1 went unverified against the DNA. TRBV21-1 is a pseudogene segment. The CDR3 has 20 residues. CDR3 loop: CASSIHKEGGLWCSNQPQHF. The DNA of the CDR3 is TGTGCCAGCAGCATACACAAGGAAGGGGGTTTGTGGTGTAGCAATCAGCCCCAGCATTTT.

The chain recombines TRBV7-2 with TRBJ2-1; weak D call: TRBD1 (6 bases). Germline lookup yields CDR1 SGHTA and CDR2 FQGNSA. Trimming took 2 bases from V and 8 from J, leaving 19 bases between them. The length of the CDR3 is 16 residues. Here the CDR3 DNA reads TGTGCCAGCAGCTTAAATCATTCGCCAGGGGTTCATGAGCAGTTCTTC. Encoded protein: CASSLNHSPGVHEQFF.

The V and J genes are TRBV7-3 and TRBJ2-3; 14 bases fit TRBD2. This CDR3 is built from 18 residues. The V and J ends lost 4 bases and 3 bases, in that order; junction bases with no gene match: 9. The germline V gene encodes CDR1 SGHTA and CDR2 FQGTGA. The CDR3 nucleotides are TGTGCCAGCAGCTCCCGGGGACTAGCGGGAGTCGGTACAGATACGCAGTATTTT. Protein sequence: CASSSRGLAGVGTDTQYF. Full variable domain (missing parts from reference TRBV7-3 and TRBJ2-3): GAGVSQTPSNKVTEKGKYVELRCDPISGHTALYWYRQSLGQGPEFLIYFQGTGAADDSGLPNDRFFAVRPEGSVSTLKIQRTERGDSAVYLCASSSRGLAGVGTDTQYFGPGTRLTVL.